Sequencing of this T cell receptor beta chain was carried out in a study of blood T cell repertoires in COVID-19. At the level of the study: Acute-phase and convalescent COVID-19 samples originated in the United States, Italy and Spain.

Original data processing: Amplification of reference gene primers provided the estimated nucleated cell counts. Only in-frame clones appear in the TCRdb table, and some are missing; sequencing was by immunoSEQ multiplex PCR. That table supplies the V and J calls and clone size; D and trimming were determined from the DNA. The table shows about 220,000 clones, with 80% to 85% occurring only once. V was trimmed by 5 bases and J by 5 bases, leaving 15 bases between them. The germline gives CDR1 SGHTA, CDR2 FQGTGA. CDR3 size: 14 residues. V usage is TRBV7-3 and J usage is TRBJ2-5; TRBD2 might be the D (7 bases). Material: peripheral blood. This receptor was taken from a woman aged 55-70 years with acute or convalescent COVID-19. The CDR3 loop is CASSQGGGAETQYF. DNA of the CDR3: TGTGCCAGCAGCCAAGGTGGGGGGGCTGAGACCCAGTACTTC.